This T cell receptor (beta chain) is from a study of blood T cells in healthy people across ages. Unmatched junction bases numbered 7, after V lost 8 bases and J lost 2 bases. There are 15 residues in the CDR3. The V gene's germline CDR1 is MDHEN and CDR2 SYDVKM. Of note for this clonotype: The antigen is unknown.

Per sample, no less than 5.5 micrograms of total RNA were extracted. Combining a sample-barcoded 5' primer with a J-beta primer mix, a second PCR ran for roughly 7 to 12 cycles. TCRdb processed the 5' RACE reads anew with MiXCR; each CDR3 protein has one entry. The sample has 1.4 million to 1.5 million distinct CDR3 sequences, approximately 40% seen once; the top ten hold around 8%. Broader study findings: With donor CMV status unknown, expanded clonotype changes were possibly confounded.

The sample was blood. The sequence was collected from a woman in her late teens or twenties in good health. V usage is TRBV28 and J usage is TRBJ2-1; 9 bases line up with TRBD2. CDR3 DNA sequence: TGTGCCAGCGTCTTTGGCGGGGGGGCCTACAATGAGCAGTTCTTC. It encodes CASVFGGGAYNEQFF.